This TCR beta chain was captured in a study of human T cells and chemical hapten exposure. As for the study in general: After 6 days, upper back 0.01% DPC patch tests were scored.

Via MiXCR, TCRdb re-called the RACE reads, giving one row per CDR3 protein. In the table there are around 200,000 distinct CDR3 sequences, roughly 30% of which are singletons. The CDR3 contains 16 residues. Germline V gene data show CDR1 as DFQATT and CDR2 as SNEGSKA (reference sequence). The junction had 12 bases not matched to a gene; V was cut back by 1 base and J by 6 bases. Time point described: pre-sensitization, week 0. Sample treatment: therapeutic diphenylcyclopropenone sensitization with weekly scalp DPC. In this sample, this clonotype turned up a few times. Its antigen is currently unknown. Study-wide results and limits: Compared with pre-sensitization or healthy control sets, expanded TCRs clustered more. Expanded TCR counts at PT1 went up together with patch test score, a positive correlation.

The source of this sequence is a woman aged 25 to 39 with alopecia areata. Some clones in this sample may be carry-over from other donors' samples. This chain uses TRBV20-1 with TRBJ2-7; 10 positions agree with TRBD2. Sequenced material: whole blood, taken in connection with sensitization to the hapten diphenylcyclopropenone (DPC). The chain's CDR3 is CSARGKGTSAGREQYF. CDR3 bases: TGCAGTGCTAGAGGAAAGGGGACTAGCGCAGGGCGCGAGCAGTACTTC.